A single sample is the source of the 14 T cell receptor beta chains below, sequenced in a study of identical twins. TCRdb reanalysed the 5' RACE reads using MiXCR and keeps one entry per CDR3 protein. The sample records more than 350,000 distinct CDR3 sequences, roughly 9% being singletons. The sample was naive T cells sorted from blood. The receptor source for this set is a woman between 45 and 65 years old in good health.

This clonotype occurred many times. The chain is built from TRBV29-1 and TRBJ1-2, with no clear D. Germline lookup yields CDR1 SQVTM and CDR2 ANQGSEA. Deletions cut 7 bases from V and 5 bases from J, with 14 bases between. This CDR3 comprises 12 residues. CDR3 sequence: CSAGLTNYGYTF. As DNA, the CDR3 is TGCAGCGCCGGACTAACCAATTATGGCTACACCTTC.

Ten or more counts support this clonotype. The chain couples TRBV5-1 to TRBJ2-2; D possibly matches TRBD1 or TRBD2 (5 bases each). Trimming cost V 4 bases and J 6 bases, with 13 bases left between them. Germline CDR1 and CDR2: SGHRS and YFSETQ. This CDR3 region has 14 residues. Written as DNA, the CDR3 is TGCGCCAGCAGCGGGACGGACGGATCCGGGGAGCTGTTTTTT. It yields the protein CASSGTDGSGELFF.

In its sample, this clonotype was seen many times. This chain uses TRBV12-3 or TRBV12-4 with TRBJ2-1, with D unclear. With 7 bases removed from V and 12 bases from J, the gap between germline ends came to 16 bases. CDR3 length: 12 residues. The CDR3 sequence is CASMQTLWWQFF. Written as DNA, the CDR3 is TGTGCCAGCATGCAGACGCTATGGTGGCAGTTCTTC.

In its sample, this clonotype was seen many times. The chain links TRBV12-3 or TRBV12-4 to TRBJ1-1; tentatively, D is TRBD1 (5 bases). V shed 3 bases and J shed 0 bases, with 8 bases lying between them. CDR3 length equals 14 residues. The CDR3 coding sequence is TGTGCCAGCAGTTTGGCAGGGCTGAACACTGAAGCTTTCTTT. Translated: CASSLAGLNTEAFF.

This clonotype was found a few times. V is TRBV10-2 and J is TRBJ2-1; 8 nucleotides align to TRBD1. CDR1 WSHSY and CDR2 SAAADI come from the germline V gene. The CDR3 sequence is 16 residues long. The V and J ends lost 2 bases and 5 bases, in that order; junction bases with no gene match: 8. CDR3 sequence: CASSELRQGKHNEQFF. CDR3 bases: TGCGCCAGCAGTGAGCTAAGACAGGGGAAACACAATGAGCAGTTCTTC.

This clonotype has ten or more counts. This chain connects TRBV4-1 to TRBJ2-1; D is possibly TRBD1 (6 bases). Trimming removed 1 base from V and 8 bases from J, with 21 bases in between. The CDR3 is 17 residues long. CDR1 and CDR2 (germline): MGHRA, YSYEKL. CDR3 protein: CASSQAEGVGVRYEQFF. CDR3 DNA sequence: TGCGCCAGCAGCCAAGCTGAGGGGGTGGGAGTTCGGTATGAGCAGTTCTTC.

The CDR3 coding sequence is TGCGCCAGCAGCCAACTAGGACTAGCAGCAGATACGCAGTATTTT. It encodes CASSQLGLAADTQYF. The rearrangement joins TRBV4-1 to TRBJ2-3; 8 nucleotides line up with TRBD2. V was clipped by 2 bases and J by 4 bases; unmatched bases: 5. CDR1 MGHRA and CDR2 YSYEKL come from the germline V gene. The CDR3 totals 15 residues.

The DNA of the CDR3 is TGTGCCAGCAGCAAGGGTGGAGGACTAGCGGGATATGAGCAGTTCTTC. Its protein product is CASSKGGGLAGYEQFF. This chain joins TRBV7-2 and TRBJ2-1; TRBD2 matches 12 bases. Germline CDR1 reads SGHTA; CDR2 reads FQGNSA. The CDR3 spans 16 residues. Germline trimming cut 5 bases from V and 8 bases from J; bases unmatched to any gene: 10.

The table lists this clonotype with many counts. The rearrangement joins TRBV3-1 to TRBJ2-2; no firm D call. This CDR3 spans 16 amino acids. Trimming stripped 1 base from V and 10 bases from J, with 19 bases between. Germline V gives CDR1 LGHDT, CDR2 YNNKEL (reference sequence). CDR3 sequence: CASSQVSAGLVEELFF. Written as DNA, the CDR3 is TGTGCCAGCAGCCAAGTCTCGGCTGGGCTCGTTGAGGAGCTGTTTTTT. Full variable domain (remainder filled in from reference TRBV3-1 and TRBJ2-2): DTAVSQTPKYLVTQMGNDKSIKCEQNLGHDTMYWYKQDSKKFLKIMFSYNNKELIINETVPNRFSPKSPDKAHLNLHINSLELGDSAVYFCASSQVSAGLVEELFFGEGSRLTVL.

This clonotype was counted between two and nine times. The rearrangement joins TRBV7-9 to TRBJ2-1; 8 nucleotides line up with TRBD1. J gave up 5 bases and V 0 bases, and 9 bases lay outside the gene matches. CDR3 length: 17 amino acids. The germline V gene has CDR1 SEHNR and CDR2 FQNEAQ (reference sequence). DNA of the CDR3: TGTGCCAGCAGCTTAGCTTCCGGGACAGGAAACCACAATGAGCAGTTCTTC. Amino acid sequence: CASSLASGTGNHNEQFF.

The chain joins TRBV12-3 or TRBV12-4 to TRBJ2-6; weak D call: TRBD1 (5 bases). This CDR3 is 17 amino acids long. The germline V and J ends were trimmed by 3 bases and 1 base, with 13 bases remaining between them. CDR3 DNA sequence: TGTGCCAGCAGTTTTTCAGGGTATCCTTCTGGGGCCAACGTCCTGACTTTC. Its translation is CASSFSGYPSGANVLTF.

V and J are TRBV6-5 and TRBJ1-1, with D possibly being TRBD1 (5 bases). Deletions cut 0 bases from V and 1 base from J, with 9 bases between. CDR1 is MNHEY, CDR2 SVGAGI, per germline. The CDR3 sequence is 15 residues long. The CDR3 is CASSYSWGENTEAFF. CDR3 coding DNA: TGTGCCAGCAGTTACTCGTGGGGGGAGAACACTGAAGCTTTCTTT.

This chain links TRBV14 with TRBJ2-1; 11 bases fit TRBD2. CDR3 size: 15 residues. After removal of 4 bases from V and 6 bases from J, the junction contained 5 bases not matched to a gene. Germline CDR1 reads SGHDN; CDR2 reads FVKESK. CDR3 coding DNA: TGTGCCAGCAGCCTTGATAGCGGGAGGGGCAATGAGCAGTTCTTC. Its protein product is CASSLDSGRGNEQFF.

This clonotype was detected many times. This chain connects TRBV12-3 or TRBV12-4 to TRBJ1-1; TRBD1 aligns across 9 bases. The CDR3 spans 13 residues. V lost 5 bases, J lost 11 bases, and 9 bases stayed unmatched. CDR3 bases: TGTGCCAGCAGTCCCCGGGACAGGGTCTCGGCTTTCTTT. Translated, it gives CASSPRDRVSAFF.